This T cell receptor beta chain was identified during a study of vaccination effects on CD4 cells after COVID-19. Overall study: Cultivation was performed at a few million PBMC per well with about 9.6 IU/ml IL-2 and approximately 10 ug/ml peptides added.

Sequencing was performed with immunoSEQ multiplex PCR; in TCRdb, only in-frame clones are kept and a portion is missing. The sample carries tens of thousands of clones, 55% to 65% recorded once. Details on this clone: The antigen is not known.

The culture ran for 10 days before CD4+ T cells were isolated. The V end was cut by 2 bases, the J end by 5 bases, with 13 bases between. Per the germline V gene, CDR1 is MNHGY and CDR2 is SAAAGT. CDR3 length: 15 amino acids. The sample in question was CD4+ T cells from PBMCs cultured without peptide, obtained before COVID-19 vaccination. The chain combines TRBV6-8 with TRBJ2-4; a possible D gene is TRBD1 (6 bases). This TCR was recovered from a human donor who received a COVID-19 vaccine. The CDR3 bases are TGTGCCAGCAGTTACCCAGGGGCAGGGGAAAACATTCAGTACTTC. It specifies CASSYPGAGENIQYF.